This T cell receptor (beta chain) is from a study of shared clonotypes between healthy human individuals. This clone was seen once. No antigen is known for it. Trimming stripped 5 bases from V and 1 base from J, with 8 bases between. CDR1 is LNHDA and CDR2 is SQIVND in the germline V gene (reference sequence). The length of the CDR3 is 13 residues. Those who donated, Caucasian adults without exception, all lived in Nashville, Tennessee. Partitioning of CD4+ cells yielded a CD45RA+ naive subset and a CD45RA-negative memory subset. Assay used: immunoSEQ multiplex PCR; TCRdb lists only in-frame clones, some missing. Of about 2.3 million clones listed, 93% are singletons. General study points: The low donor count limited represented genetic and exposure-history diversity.

This receptor was obtained from a man between 18 and 35 years old in good health. Some clones in this sample may be carry-over from other donors' samples. This sequence joins TRBV19 and TRBJ1-2, with unresolved D. The sample comprised naive CD4+ T cells from PBMCs. Specified subset: CD45RA+ positively selected. The CDR3 spells CASSRAGNYGYTF. Here the CDR3 DNA reads TGTGCCAGTAGTCGGGCAGGTAACTATGGCTACACCTTC.